The clone carrying this T cell receptor (beta chain) was counted a single time. The source of the sample is a study of control samples from healthy donors and cancer patients. The protocol was immunoSEQ multiplex PCR, while the TCRdb copy is restricted to in-frame clones and leaves out a portion. The repertoire holds 95,000 to 130,000 clones, with roughly 92% as singletons. Germline lookup yields CDR1 SGHNT and CDR2 YYREEE (reference sequence). The CDR3 consists of 19 residues. The V segment lost 3 bases and the J segment 3 bases; nucleotides outside the gene matches: 16. The chain is built from TRBV5-4 and TRBJ2-5; 11 positions agree with TRBD1. This receptor was taken from a man aged 25-45 years in good health. Specimen: blood. The CDR3 loop is CASSWGGDRGVFGKETQYF. CDR3 nucleotide sequence: TGTGCCAGCAGCTGGGGAGGGGACAGGGGGGTTTTCGGGAAAGAGACCCAGTACTTC.